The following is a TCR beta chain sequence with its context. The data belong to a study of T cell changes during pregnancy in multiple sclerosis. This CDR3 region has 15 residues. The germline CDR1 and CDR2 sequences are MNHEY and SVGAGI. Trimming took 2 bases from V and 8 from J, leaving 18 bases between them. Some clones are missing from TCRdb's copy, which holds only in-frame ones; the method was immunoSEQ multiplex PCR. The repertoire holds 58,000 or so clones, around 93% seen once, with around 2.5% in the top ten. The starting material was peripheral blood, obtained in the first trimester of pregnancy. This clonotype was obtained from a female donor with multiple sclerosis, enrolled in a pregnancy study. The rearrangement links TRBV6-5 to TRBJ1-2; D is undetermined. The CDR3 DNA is TGTGCCAGCAGTTACCGAACCCGCGATCCACCCGGCTACACCTTC. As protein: CASSYRTRDPPGYTF.